The clone carrying this T cell receptor beta chain has just a few counts. Clones were read by immunoSEQ multiplex PCR, and TCRdb kept only the in-frame ones, dropping some. The sample contains 130,000 or so clones, just under 90% of which appear only once. The sample comes from a study of control samples from healthy donors and cancer patients. CDR3 length equals 13 residues. In germline, CDR1 is SGHTA, CDR2 FQGTGA. V dropped 3 bases and J dropped 8; count of bases not matched to a gene: 6. This sequence joins TRBV7-3 and TRBJ1-2, with 7 bases that match TRBD1. The clonotype comes from a man under 40 in good health. Sequences were obtained from blood. The CDR3 sequence is CASSFVQGNGYTF. The CDR3 nucleotides are TGTGCCAGCAGCTTCGTACAGGGGAACGGCTACACCTTC.